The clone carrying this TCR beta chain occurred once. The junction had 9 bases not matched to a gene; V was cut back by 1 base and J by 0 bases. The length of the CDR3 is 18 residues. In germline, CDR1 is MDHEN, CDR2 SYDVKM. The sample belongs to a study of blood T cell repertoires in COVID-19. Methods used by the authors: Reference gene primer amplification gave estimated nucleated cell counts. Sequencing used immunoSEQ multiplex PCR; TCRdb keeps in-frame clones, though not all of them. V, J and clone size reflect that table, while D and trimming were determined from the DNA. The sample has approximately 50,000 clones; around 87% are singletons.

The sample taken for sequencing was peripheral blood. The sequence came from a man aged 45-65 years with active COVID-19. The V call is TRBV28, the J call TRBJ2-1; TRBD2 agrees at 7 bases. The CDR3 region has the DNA TGTGCCAGCAGTTTATTGGGTCTAGCGGTTAGCTCCTACAATGAGCAGTTCTTC. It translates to CASSLLGLAVSSYNEQFF.